This T cell receptor (beta chain) is from a study of blood T cell repertoires in COVID-19. The overall study: The United States, Italy and Spain provided the acute and convalescent COVID-19 samples.

Across under 25 US areas, participants ranged in age from about 18 to 90 years. This CDR3 is 14 amino acids long. V was shortened by 5 bases and J by 2 bases, with 13 bases between the two germline ends. CDR1 and CDR2 from the germline V gene are MNHEY and SMNVEV (reference sequence). Assay used: immunoSEQ multiplex PCR; TCRdb lists only in-frame clones, some missing. The sample contains over 350,000 clones, 88% of which appear only once. V is TRBV27 and J is TRBJ2-7; D is perhaps TRBD2 (5 bases). The TCR comes from a woman under 30 who had recovered from COVID-19. Sample: PBMCs or T cells enriched from blood (not recorded which). The CDR3 region has the DNA TGTGCCAGCAGTCAAGCAGGACTGACCTACGAGCAGTACTTC. Its protein product is CASSQAGLTYEQYF.